Sequencing of this TCR beta chain was carried out in a study of control samples from healthy donors and cancer patients. Using immunoSEQ multiplex PCR, the repertoire was profiled, and TCRdb retains in-frame clones only, with some absent. The data hold some 65,000 clones, with more than 80% observed a single time. V shed 7 bases, J shed 8 bases, and the junction held 10 bases outside the gene matches. The length of the CDR3 is 13 residues. Germline loops: CDR1 MNHNY, CDR2 SVGAGI (reference sequence). V is TRBV6-6 and J is TRBJ1-2, with 7 bases that match TRBD1. Sequenced material: PBMCs. This clonotype originated in a woman aged 45-65 years with lung cancer. CDR3 amino acids: CASNDRERGGYTF. DNA for the CDR3: TGTGCCAGCAACGACAGGGAAAGAGGAGGCTACACCTTC.